This T cell receptor (beta chain) was captured in a study of blood T cell repertoires in COVID-19. How the authors handled the data: Cell counts per sample came from amplifying reference gene primers. Assay: immunoSEQ multiplex PCR; the TCRdb copy retains only in-frame clones and omits some. That table gives V, J and clone size, and the DNA gave D and trimming. The sample yields about 230,000 clones, 80% to 85% seen once. In germline, CDR1 is ENHRY, CDR2 SYGVKD. V lost 10 bases, J lost 4 bases, and 9 bases stayed unmatched. This CDR3 is 13 amino acids long. This sequence was found in a man in his forties with acute or convalescent COVID-19. The sequencing sample was made of peripheral blood. The chain employs TRBV10-3 and TRBJ1-1, with TRBD1 matching 7 bases. The chain's CDR3 is CATRTGGGTEAFF. Written as DNA, the CDR3 is TGTGCCACAAGGACAGGTGGCGGCACTGAAGCTTTCTTT.